This T cell receptor (beta chain) was sequenced for a study of beta chain features in type 1 diabetes. Germline loops: CDR1 SQVTM, CDR2 ANQGSEA. The CDR3 covers 14 residues. Trimming stripped 4 bases from V and 3 bases from J, with 16 bases between. Expressed TCRB transcripts were sequenced because the entire RNA isolate underwent reverse transcription. Data came from immunoSEQ multiplex PCR; TCRdb stores just in-frame clones and leaves some out. Of 450,000 to 550,000 clones in the sample, around 30% were seen once. Only a few counts were recorded for this clone. This receptor was obtained from a man younger than 35 in good health. Sequencing was performed on naive CD4+ T cells from blood. The chain uses TRBV29-1 and TRBJ2-7; D is ambiguous. DNA of the CDR3: TGCAGCGTTGCGGGTCGGGCAGGAGACTACGAGCAGTACTTC. Translated: CSVAGRAGDYEQYF.